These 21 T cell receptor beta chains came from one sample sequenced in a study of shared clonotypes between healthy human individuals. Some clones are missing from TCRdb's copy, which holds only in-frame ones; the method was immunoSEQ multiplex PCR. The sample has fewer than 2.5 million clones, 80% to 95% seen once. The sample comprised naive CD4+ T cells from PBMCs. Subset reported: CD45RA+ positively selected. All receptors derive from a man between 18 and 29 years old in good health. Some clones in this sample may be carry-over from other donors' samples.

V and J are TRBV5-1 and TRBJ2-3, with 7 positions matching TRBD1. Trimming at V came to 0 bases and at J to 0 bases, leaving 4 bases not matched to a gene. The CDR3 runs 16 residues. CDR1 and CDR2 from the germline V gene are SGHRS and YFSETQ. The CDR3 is CASSLGRGPSTDTQYF. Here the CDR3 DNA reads TGCGCCAGCAGCTTGGGAAGGGGGCCTAGCACAGATACGCAGTATTTT.

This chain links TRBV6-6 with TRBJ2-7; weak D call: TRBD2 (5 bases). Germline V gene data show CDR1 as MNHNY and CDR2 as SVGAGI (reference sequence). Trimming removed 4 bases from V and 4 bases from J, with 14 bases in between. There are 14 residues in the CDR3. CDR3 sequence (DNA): TGTGCCAGCAGTTTATACCGGGGAACATACGAGCAGTACTTC. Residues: CASSLYRGTYEQYF.

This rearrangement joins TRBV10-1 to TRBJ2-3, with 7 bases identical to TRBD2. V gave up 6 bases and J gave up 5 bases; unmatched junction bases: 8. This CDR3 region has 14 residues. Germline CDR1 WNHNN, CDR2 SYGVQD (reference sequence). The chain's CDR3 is CASRRGRVGDTQYF. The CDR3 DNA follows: TGCGCCAGCAGGCGCGGGAGAGTGGGAGATACGCAGTATTTT.

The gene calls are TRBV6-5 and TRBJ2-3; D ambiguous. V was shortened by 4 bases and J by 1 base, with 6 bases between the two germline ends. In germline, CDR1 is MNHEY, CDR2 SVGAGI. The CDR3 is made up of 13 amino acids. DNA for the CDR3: TGTGCCAGCAGTTTCTCCGGCACAGATACGCAGTATTTT. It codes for CASSFSGTDTQYF.

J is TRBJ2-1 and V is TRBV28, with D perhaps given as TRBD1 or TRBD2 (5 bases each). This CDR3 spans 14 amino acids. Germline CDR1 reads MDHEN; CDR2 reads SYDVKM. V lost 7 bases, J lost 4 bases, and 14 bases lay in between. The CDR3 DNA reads TGTGCCAGCAACCCCCCGGGGCCGTACAATGAGCAGTTCTTC. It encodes CASNPPGPYNEQFF.

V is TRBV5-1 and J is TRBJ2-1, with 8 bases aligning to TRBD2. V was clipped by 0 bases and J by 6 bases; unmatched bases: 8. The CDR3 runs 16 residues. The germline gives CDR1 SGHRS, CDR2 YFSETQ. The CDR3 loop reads CASSLAGGALVNEQFF. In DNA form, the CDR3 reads TGCGCCAGCAGCTTGGCCGGGGGGGCGCTCGTCAATGAGCAGTTCTTC.

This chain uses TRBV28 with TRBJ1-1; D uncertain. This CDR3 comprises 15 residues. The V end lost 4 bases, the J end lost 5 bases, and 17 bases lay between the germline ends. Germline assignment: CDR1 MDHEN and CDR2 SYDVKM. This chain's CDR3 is CASSSPTSTQTEAFF. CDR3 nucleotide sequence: TGTGCCAGCAGTTCCCCCACGTCTACGCAAACTGAAGCTTTCTTT.

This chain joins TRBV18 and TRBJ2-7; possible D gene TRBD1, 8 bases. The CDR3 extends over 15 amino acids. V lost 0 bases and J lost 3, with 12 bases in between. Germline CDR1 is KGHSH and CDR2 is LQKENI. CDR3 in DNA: TGTGCCAGCTCACCACCACAGGGGGGGTTCTACGAGCAGTACTTC. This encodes CASSPPQGGFYEQYF.

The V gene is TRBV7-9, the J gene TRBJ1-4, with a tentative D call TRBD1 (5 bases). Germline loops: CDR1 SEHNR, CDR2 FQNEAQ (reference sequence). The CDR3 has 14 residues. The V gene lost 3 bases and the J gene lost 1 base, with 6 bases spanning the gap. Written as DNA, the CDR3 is TGTGCCAGCAGCTTCGGGGGAACTAATGAAAAACTGTTTTTT. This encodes CASSFGGTNEKLFF.

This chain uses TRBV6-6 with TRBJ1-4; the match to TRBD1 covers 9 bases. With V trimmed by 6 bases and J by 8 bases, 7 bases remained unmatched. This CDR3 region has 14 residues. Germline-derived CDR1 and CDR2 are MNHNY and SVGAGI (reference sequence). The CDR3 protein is CASRRDRVAEKLFF. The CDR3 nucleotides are TGTGCCAGCAGGAGGGACAGGGTTGCGGAAAAACTGTTTTTT.

The CDR3 loop reads CASSQPGPGTQYF. Here the CDR3 DNA reads TGCGCCAGCAGCCAACCGGGGCCCGGGACCCAGTACTTC. The chain recombines TRBV4-1 with TRBJ2-5, with D possibly being TRBD1 or TRBD2 (5 bases each). The CDR3 totals 13 residues. Trimming removed 2 bases from V and 7 bases from J, with 11 bases in between. Germline CDR1 and CDR2: MGHRA and YSYEKL.

The CDR3 DNA sequence: TGTGCCAGCAGCTTAGCCGGGACACCGACCTACGAGCAGTACTTC. It yields the protein CASSLAGTPTYEQYF. V and J are TRBV7-9 and TRBJ2-7, with D perhaps TRBD1 (6 bases). Germline-derived CDR1 and CDR2 are SEHNR and FQNEAQ (reference sequence). Trimming took off 0 bases at V and 2 bases at J, with 11 bases between the two ends. The CDR3 has 15 amino acids.

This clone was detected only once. The CDR3 DNA sequence: TGTGCCAGCAAATCTAGCGGGACCCACTACGAGCAGTACTTC. Translation gives CASKSSGTHYEQYF. This rearrangement joins TRBV25-1 to TRBJ2-7, with TRBD2 matching over 9 bases. Trimming at V came to 7 bases and at J to 3 bases, leaving 7 bases not matched to a gene. The germline gives CDR1 MGHDK, CDR2 SYGVNS. The CDR3 length is 14 residues.

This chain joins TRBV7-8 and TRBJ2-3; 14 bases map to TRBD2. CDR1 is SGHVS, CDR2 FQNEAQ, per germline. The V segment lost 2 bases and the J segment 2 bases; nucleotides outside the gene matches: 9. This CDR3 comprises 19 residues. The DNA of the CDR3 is TGTGCCAGCAGCTTAAAACCGGGACTAGCGGGAGTAATCACAGATACGCAGTATTTT. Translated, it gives CASSLKPGLAGVITDTQYF.

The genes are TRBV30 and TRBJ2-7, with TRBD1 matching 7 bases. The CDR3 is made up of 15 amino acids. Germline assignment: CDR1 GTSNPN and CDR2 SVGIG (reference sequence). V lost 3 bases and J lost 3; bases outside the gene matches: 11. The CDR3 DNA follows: TGTGCCTGGAGACCCGGGACAGTCCGATACTACGAGCAGTACTTC. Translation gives CAWRPGTVRYYEQYF.

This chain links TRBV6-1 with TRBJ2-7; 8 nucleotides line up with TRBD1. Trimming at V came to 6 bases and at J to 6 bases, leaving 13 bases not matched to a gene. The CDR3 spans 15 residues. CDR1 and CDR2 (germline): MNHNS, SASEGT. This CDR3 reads CASRMMTGDVGEQYF. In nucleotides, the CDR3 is TGTGCCAGCAGGATGATGACAGGGGATGTGGGCGAGCAGTACTTC.

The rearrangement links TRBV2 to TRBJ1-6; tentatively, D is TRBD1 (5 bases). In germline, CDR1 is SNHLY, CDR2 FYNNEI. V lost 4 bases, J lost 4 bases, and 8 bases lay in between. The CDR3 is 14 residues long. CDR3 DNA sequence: TGTGCCAGCAGTGGGACAATTTATAATTCACCCCTCCACTTT. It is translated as CASSGTIYNSPLHF. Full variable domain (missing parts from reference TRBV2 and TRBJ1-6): EPEVTQTPSHQVTQMGQEVILRCVPISNHLYFYWYRQILGQKVEFLVSFYNNEISEKSEIFDDQFSVERPDGSNFTLKIRSTKLEDSAMYFCASSGTIYNSPLHFGNGTRLTVT.

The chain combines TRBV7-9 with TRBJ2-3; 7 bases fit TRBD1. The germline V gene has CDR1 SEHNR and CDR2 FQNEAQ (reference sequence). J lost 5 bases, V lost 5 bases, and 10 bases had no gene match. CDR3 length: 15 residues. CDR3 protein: CASSIWGTEGDTQYF. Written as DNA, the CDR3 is TGTGCCAGCAGCATTTGGGGGACAGAGGGAGATACGCAGTATTTT.

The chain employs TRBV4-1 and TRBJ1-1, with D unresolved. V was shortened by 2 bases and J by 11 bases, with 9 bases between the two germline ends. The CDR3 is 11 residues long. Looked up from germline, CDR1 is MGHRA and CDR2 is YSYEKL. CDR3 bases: TGCGCCAGCAGCCAAAAGGGCGTGGCTTTCTTT. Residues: CASSQKGVAFF.

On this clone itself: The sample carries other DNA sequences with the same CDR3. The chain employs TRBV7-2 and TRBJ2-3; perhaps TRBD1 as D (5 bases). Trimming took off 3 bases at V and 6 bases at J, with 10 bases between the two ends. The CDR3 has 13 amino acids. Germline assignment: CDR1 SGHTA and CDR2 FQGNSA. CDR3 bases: TGTGCCAGCAGCTTCTCAGGGTCGGATACGCAGTATTTT. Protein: CASSFSGSDTQYF.

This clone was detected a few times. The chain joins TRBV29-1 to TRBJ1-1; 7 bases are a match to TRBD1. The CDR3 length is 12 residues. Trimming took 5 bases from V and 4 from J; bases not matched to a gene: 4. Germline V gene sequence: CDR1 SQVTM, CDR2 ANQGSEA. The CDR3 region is CSVLTGSTEAFF. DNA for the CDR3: TGCAGCGTTCTGACAGGGTCCACTGAAGCTTTCTTT.